The present TCR beta chain was sequenced within a study of cytomegalovirus exposure and HLA in healthy donors. Study-level results: Rare TCR sequences predominated, though certain public TCRs were found in many donors.

PCR employed 60 Vbeta and 13 Jbeta primers. Assay: immunoSEQ multiplex PCR; the TCRdb copy retains only in-frame clones and omits some. Seen here are around 97,000 clones, approximately 9% observed once, and the top ten hold approximately 5.1%. A remark on this clone: Its antigen is not identified.

The material sequenced was PBMCs. The clonotype comes from a man in his fifties or sixties in good health and CMV-seropositive.

CDR3 nucleotide sequence: TGCGCCAGCAGTGGTAGCGGGGGTTACAATGAGCAGTTCTTC. Protein product: CASSGSGGYNEQFF. The chain employs TRBV5-1 and TRBJ2-1; 9 positions agree with TRBD2. The junction had 4 bases not matched to a gene; V was cut back by 5 bases and J by 4 bases. CDR3 size: 14 residues. Germline values: CDR1 SGHRS, CDR2 YFSETQ. Combining the CDR3 with reference TRBV5-1 and TRBJ2-1 gives the whole variable domain KAGVTQTPRYLIKTRGQQVTLSCSPISGHRSVSWYQQTPGQGLQFLFEYFSETQRNKGNFPGRFSGRQFSNSRSEMNVSTLELGDSALYLCASSGSGGYNEQFFGPGTRLTVL.